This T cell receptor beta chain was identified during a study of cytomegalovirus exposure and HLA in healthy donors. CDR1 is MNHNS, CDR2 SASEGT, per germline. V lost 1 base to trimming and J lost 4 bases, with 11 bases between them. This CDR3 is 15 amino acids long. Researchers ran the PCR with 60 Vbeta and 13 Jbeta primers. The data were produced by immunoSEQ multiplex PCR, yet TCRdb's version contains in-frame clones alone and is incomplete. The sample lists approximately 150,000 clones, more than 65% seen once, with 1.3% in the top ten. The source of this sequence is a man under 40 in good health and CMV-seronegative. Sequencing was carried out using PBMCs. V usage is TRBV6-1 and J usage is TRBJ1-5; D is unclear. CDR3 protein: CASSEGSYRNQPQHF. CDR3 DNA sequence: TGTGCCAGCAGTGAAGGGTCGTATAGAAATCAGCCCCAGCATTTT.